Listed here are 8 T cell receptor beta chains from one sample, sequenced in a study of blood T cell repertoires in COVID-19. Profiling relied on immunoSEQ multiplex PCR, and the TCRdb table lists in-frame clones only, not all of them. Altogether 100,000 or so clones are present, around four fifths being singletons, with the ten largest covering about an eighth. Source material: peripheral blood. The receptors stem from a man aged 50-59 years with active or convalescent COVID-19.

V and J are TRBV18 and TRBJ2-1; 8 positions match TRBD1. Germline loops: CDR1 KGHSH, CDR2 LQKENI. J lost 8 bases, V lost 0 bases, and 6 bases had no gene match. This CDR3 region has 15 residues. For the CDR3, the DNA is TGTGCCAGCTCACCACCGGACAGGGCGTGGGATGAGCAGTTCTTC. This codes for CASSPPDRAWDEQFF.

The chain links TRBV24-1 to TRBJ2-1; 10 bases agree with TRBD2. V lost 6 bases, J lost 8 bases, and 6 bases stayed unmatched. This CDR3 is 14 amino acids long. CDR1 is KGHDR and CDR2 is SFDVKD in the germline V gene. CDR3 sequence (DNA): TGTGCCACCAGTCGAAGCGGGAGGGCGTATGAGCAGTTCTTC. It encodes CATSRSGRAYEQFF.

This sequence joins TRBV5-1 and TRBJ2-7; D unclear. Germline loops: CDR1 SGHRS, CDR2 YFSETQ. The CDR3 consists of 14 residues. The V end lost 0 bases, the J end lost 3 bases, and 10 bases lay between the germline ends. CDR3 DNA sequence: TGCGCCAGCAGCTTGGGTTATAACAACTACGAGCAGTACTTC. Encoded protein: CASSLGYNNYEQYF.

This clone appeared a few times. V is TRBV28 and J is TRBJ1-5; D remains ambiguous. The V and J ends lost 2 bases and 0 bases respectively, with 20 bases between them. CDR1 MDHEN and CDR2 SYDVKM come from the germline V gene. The CDR3 extends over 19 amino acids. CDR3 nucleotide sequence: TGTGCCAGCAGTTTAGGGAGGTCGCCTACCTCCTATAGCAATCAGCCCCAGCATTTT. Amino acids: CASSLGRSPTSYSNQPQHF.

The rearrangement uses TRBV5-1 and TRBJ2-5; unclear D gene. The CDR3 has 14 amino acids. Germline CDR1 reads SGHRS; CDR2 reads YFSETQ. Trimming took 0 bases from V and 6 from J, leaving 12 bases between them. CDR3 in amino acids: CASSLVPLEKTQYF. DNA of the CDR3: TGCGCCAGCAGCTTGGTACCCCTCGAGAAGACCCAGTACTTC.

The chain recombines TRBV12-3 or TRBV12-4 with TRBJ2-3; maybe TRBD1 (5 bases). V lost 8 bases to trimming and J lost 10 bases, with 19 bases between them. This CDR3 comprises 13 residues. The CDR3 nucleotides are TGTGCCAGCGGAGATTACGACAGCCGCCCGCAGTATTTT. Translating gives CASGDYDSRPQYF.

This clone was seen once. The V and J genes are TRBV5-1 and TRBJ2-7; 14 bases map to TRBD2. J gave up 9 bases and V 4 bases, and 9 bases lay outside the gene matches. The CDR3 loop spans 15 amino acids. Germline assignment: CDR1 SGHRS and CDR2 YFSETQ. The CDR3 sequence: CASSGGTSGSWVQYF. The CDR3 coding sequence is TGCGCCAGCAGCGGGGGGACTAGCGGGAGCTGGGTGCAGTACTTC.

The CDR3 coding sequence is TGCGCCAGCAGCATCGGGACAGGGGGCTGGTATGAGCAGTTCTTC. It yields the protein CASSIGTGGWYEQFF. V and J are TRBV5-1 and TRBJ2-1; 12 nucleotides line up with TRBD1. Unmatched junction bases numbered 7, after V lost 4 bases and J lost 8 bases. CDR3 length: 15 amino acids. CDR1 and CDR2 from the germline V gene are SGHRS and YFSETQ. Variable domain in full (rest from reference TRBV5-1 and TRBJ2-1): KAGVTQTPRYLIKTRGQQVTLSCSPISGHRSVSWYQQTPGQGLQFLFEYFSETQRNKGNFPGRFSGRQFSNSRSEMNVSTLELGDSALYLCASSIGTGGWYEQFFGPGTRLTVL.